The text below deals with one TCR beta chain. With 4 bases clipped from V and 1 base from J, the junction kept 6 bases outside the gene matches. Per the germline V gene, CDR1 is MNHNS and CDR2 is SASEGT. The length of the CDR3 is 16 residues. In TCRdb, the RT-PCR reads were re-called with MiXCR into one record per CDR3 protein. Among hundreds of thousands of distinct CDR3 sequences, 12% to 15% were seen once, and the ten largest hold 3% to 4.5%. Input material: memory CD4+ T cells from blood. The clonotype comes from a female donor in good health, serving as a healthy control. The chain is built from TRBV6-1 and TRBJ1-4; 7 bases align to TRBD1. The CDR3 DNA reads TGTGCCAGCAGTGTTGGACAGGCGTTAACTAATGAAAAACTGTTTTTT. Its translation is CASSVGQALTNEKLFF.